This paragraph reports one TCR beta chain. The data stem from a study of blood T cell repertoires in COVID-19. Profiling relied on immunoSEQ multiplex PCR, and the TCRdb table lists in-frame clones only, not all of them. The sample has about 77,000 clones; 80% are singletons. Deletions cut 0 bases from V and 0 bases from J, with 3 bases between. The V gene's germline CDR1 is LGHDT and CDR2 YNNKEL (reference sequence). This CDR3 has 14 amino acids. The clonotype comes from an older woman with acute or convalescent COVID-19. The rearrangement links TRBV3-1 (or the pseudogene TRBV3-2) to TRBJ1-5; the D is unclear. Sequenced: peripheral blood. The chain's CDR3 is CASSQEYSNQPQHF. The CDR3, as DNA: TGTGCCAGCAGCCAAGAATATAGCAATCAGCCCCAGCATTTT.